The rows below give T cell receptor beta chains drawn from one sample of a study of shared clonotypes between healthy human individuals. Produced via immunoSEQ multiplex PCR; TCRdb's table is partial and in-frame only. The sample has roughly 500,000 clones, almost 97% seen once; the top ten hold approximately 0.06%. The sample comprised naive CD4+ T cells sorted from blood. The source of these receptors is a woman aged 30 to 39 in good health. Both conserved end residues are part of each CDR3.

len | j_gene | v_gene | CDR3aa
12 | TRBJ1-4 | TRBV28 | CASSFNGEKLFF
16 | TRBJ2-2 | TRBV5-1 | CASSLTVTGATGELFF
15 | TRBJ1-5 | TRBV19 | CASSILGASGQPQHF
14 | TRBJ1-2 | TRBV28 | CASETGPRGNGYTF
13 | TRBJ1-1 | TRBV29-1 | CSVSGTGGTEAFF
15 | NA | TRBV28 | CASRGTGSTSYEQYF
13 | TRBJ2-7 | TRBV6-5 | CASSPDRGHEQYF
12 | TRBJ1-2 | TRBV19 | CASGQELYGYTF
15 | TRBJ1-2 | TRBV30 | CAWSVLTGPSYGYTF
13 | TRBJ2-4 | TRBV5-1 | CASSFAAKNIQYF
16 | TRBJ2-6 | TRBV18 | CASSSRRTSGANVLTF
14 | NA | TRBV5-1 | CASSFANSYYEQYF
15 | TRBJ1-4 | TRBV6-1 | CASSELQGAREKLFF
15 | TRBJ2-5 | TRBV11-2 | CASSPRSDGLETQYF
17 | TRBJ1-2 | TRBV27 | CASSLSAATGSVGGYTF
14 | TRBJ1-2 | TRBV7-9 | CASAFARGDFGYTF
15 | TRBJ1-6 | TRBV30 | CAWNREHVGVSPLHF
16 | TRBJ2-7 | TRBV4-1 | CASSQIMGQGNYEQYF
15 | TRBJ2-3 | TRBV15 | CATSSRTGRTDTQYF
14 | TRBJ2-5 | TRBV14 | CASSQGRAGETQYF
14 | TRBJ1-2 | TRBV11-2 | CASSFPAGARGYTF
12 | TRBJ2-1 | TRBV5-1 | CASSLQNNEQFF
15 | TRBJ2-1 | TRBV7-8 | CASSYRTSSYNEQFF
14 | TRBJ2-5 | TRBV6-6 | CASSYSQGMETQYF
11 | TRBJ2-7 | TRBV10-3 | CAIGSDGGQYF
14 | TRBJ2-7 | TRBV27 | CASSPRTGAYEQYF
16 | TRBJ2-3 | TRBV13 | CASSSRTGTRVDTQYF
15 | TRBJ1-3 | TRBV18 | CASSPDGSSGNTIYF
13 | TRBJ1-2 | TRBV2 | CASRTTGSYGYTF
16 | TRBJ2-2 | TRBV11-3 | CASSRTSGRRAGELFF
13 | TRBJ2-5 | TRBV6-1 | CASSGRYQETQYF
14 | TRBJ2-2 | TRBV5-1 | CASSHGEGTGELFF
12 | NA | TRBV6-6 | CASRGTGSEQYF
12 | TRBJ1-1 | TRBV28 | CASTEMNTEAFF
15 | TRBJ1-2 | TRBV18 | CASSPTFDTPFGYTF
14 | NA | TRBV4-2 | CASSQDSISYEQYF
15 | NA | TRBV15 | CATSREDTSSYEQYF
13 | TRBJ1-5 | TRBV6-1 | CASSTDPNQPQHF
9 | TRBJ2-5 | TRBV6-6 | CASGETQYF
13 | TRBJ1-5 | TRBV19 | CASSTDRNQPQHF
14 | NA | TRBV7-9 | CASSLGTSVYEQYF
16 | TRBJ2-7 | TRBV6-5 | CASSYSTRMEIYEQYF